This entry lists 8 T cell receptor beta chains sequenced from one sample in a study of cytomegalovirus exposure and HLA in healthy donors. Primers for the PCR totalled 60 Vbeta and 13 Jbeta. Here immunoSEQ multiplex PCR was the method, and the copy in TCRdb shows in-frame clones only, minus some. The table shows more than 70,000 clones, with approximately 80% occurring only once. Sequenced input: PBMCs. These receptors all come from a man aged 35-49 years in good health and CMV-seronegative.

The rearrangement links TRBV9 to TRBJ1-6; no clear D gene. The CDR3 covers 15 residues. V lost 1 base and J 6 bases, leaving 11 bases between the germline ends. Germline V CDR1 and CDR2: SGDLS, YYNGEE. The CDR3 is CASSVTGSGNSPLHF. The CDR3 DNA follows: TGTGCCAGCAGCGTAACCGGATCGGGTAATTCACCCCTCCACTTT.

This rearrangement joins TRBV5-4 to TRBJ2-7, with TRBD1 identical over 7 bases. This CDR3 spans 16 amino acids. After removal of 3 bases from V and 2 bases from J, the junction contained 11 bases not matched to a gene. The germline V gene has CDR1 SGHNT and CDR2 YYREEE (reference sequence). CDR3 coding DNA: TGTGCCAGCAGCTCCCAGTCGACAGGGATCCCCTACGAGCAGTACTTC. Protein product: CASSSQSTGIPYEQYF.

This sequence joins TRBV6-1 and TRBJ1-1; 7 bases align to TRBD1. CDR1 MNHNS and CDR2 SASEGT come from the germline V gene. CDR3 length: 14 amino acids. The J segment lost 4 bases and the V segment lost 11 bases, leaving 13 bases of the junction unmatched. CDR3 protein: CAAHLQGLGTEAFF. CDR3 DNA: TGTGCCGCACACTTACAGGGGTTGGGCACTGAAGCTTTCTTT.

The CDR3 nucleotides are TGTGCCAGCTCAGCGGGACAGGGGGTGAGGCAGCCCCAGCATTTT. This encodes CASSAGQGVRQPQHF. This sequence joins TRBV18 and TRBJ1-5; 11 nucleotides line up with TRBD1. Per the germline V gene, CDR1 is KGHSH and CDR2 is LQKENI. V dropped 5 bases and J dropped 7; count of bases not matched to a gene: 7. The CDR3 has 15 residues.

The V gene is TRBV19, the J gene TRBJ2-3; the D is unclear. Per the germline V gene, CDR1 is LNHDA and CDR2 is SQIVND (reference sequence). This CDR3 region has 14 residues. Trimming cost V 3 bases and J 0 bases, with 7 bases left between them. The CDR3 DNA reads TGTGCCAGTAGTATGTTTTCTAGCACAGATACGCAGTATTTT. This translates into CASSMFSSTDTQYF.

The chain links TRBV7-6 to TRBJ1-2; D may be TRBD1 (5 bases). Between the trimmed V and J ends, which lost 2 bases and 2 bases, there was a span of 9 bases. CDR1 and CDR2 (germline): SGHVS, FNYEAQ. This CDR3 has 14 amino acids. The CDR3 nucleotides read TGTGCCAGCAGCTTAAGGGCAGGGAACTATGGCTACACCTTC. Translated, it gives CASSLRAGNYGYTF.

This clone was observed a handful of times. V usage is TRBV5-8 and J usage is TRBJ1-5, with D possibly being TRBD1 (6 bases). V was shortened by 1 base and J by 0 bases, with 11 bases between the two germline ends. Per the germline V gene, CDR1 is SGHTS and CDR2 is YDEGEE. There are 16 residues in the CDR3. The CDR3 DNA sequence: TGTGCCAGCAGCTTGATGGGGGCTTATAGCAATCAGCCCCAGCATTTT. The encoded protein is CASSLMGAYSNQPQHF.

The chain uses TRBV7-3 and TRBJ1-2; D is unclear. Germline V CDR1 and CDR2: SGHTA, FQGTGA. The CDR3 has 13 amino acids. V was trimmed by 3 bases and J by 7 bases, leaving 12 bases between them. The CDR3 region has the DNA TGTGCCAGCAGCTTTGGGGAGGACCGTGGCTACACCTTC. Translation: CASSFGEDRGYTF.